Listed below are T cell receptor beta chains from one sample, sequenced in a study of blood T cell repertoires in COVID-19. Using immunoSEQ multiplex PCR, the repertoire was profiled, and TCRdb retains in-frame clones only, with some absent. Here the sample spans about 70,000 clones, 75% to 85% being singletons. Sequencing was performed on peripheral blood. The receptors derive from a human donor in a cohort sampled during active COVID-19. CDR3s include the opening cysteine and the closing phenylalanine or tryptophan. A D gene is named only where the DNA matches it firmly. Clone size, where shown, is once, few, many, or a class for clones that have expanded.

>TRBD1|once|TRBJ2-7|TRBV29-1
TGCAGCGTGCTGACAGGGGGGGAATACGAGCAGTACTTC
CSVLTGGEYEQYF
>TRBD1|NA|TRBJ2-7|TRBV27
TGTGCCAGCAGCAACCTAGGACAGGAGCCCTACGAGCAGTACTTC
CASSNLGQEPYEQYF
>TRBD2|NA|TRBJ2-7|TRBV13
TGTGCCAGCAGCTTAGAACTAGCGGGAGAAAGGTACGAGCAGTACTTC
CASSLELAGERYEQYF
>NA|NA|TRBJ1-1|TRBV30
TGTGCCTGGAGCAAAGGAGGGAACACTGAAGCTTTCTTT
CAWSKGGNTEAFF
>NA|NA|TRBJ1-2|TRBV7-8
TGTGCCAGCAGCTTAATCACAGGGAAGGATGGCTACACCTTC
CASSLITGKDGYTF
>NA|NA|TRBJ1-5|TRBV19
TGTGCCGGGGCACTAAATAGCAATCAGCCCCAGCATTTT
CAGALNSNQPQHF
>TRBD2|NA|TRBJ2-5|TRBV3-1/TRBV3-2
TGTGCCAGCAGCCTACTAGCGGTCCAAGAGACCCAGTACTTC
CASSLLAVQETQYF
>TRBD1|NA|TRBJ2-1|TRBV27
TGTGCCAGCAGTTTCTTAACGACAGGGGCGCGTCTAAGGAATGAGCAGTTCTTC
CASSFLTTGARLRNEQFF
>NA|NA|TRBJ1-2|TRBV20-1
TGCAGTGCTAGTCGGGACAATGGCTACACCTTC
CSASRDNGYTF
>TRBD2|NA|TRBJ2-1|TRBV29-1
TGCAGCGTTGAATCCGGGACTAGCGGGAGAAATGAGCAGTTCTTC
CSVESGTSGRNEQFF
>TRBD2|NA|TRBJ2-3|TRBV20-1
TGCAGTGCTAGTCGGCGGGAGGGAAGCACAGATACGCAGTATTTT
CSASRREGSTDTQYF
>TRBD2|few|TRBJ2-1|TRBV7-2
TGTGCCAGCAGCCGTCCCGACCGACCTAGCGGGAGCTATGAGCAGTTCTTC
CASSRPDRPSGSYEQFF
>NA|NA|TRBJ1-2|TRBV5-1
TGCGCCAGCAGAGAGGGCCCGGTAACTGGCTATGGCTACACCTTC
CASREGPVTGYGYTF
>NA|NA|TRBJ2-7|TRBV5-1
TGCGCCAGCAGCTCAAGAGGTCGAACCTCATCCTACGAGCAGTACTTC
CASSSRGRTSSYEQYF
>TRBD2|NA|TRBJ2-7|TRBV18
TGTGCCAGCTCACCATCCGGACTAGTCGAGCAGTACTTC
CASSPSGLVEQYF
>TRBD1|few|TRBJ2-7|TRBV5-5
TGTGCCAGCAGCCCAAGAAGGACAGGGAACGCCTACGAGCAGTACTTC
CASSPRRTGNAYEQYF
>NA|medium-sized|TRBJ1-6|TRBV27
TGTGCCAGCAGTTTATTACAGGGTAATTCACCCCTCCACTTT
CASSLLQGNSPLHF
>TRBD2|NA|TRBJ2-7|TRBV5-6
TGTGCCAGCAGCTTTTCACTAGCGGGCGGATACGGCCACGAGCAGTACTTC
CASSFSLAGGYGHEQYF
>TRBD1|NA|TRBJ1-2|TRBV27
TGTGCCAGCAGTACCCGGGACAGGGGGATATGGAACTATGGCTACACCTTC
CASSTRDRGIWNYGYTF
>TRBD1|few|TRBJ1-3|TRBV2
TGTGCCAGCAGGAATAGGGACAGCGTTAGCTCTGGAAACACCATATATTTT
CASRNRDSVSSGNTIYF
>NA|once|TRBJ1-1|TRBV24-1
TGTGCCACCAGTGATTCTCCTAGGGTCAGGGACACTGAAGCTTTCTTT
CATSDSPRVRDTEAFF
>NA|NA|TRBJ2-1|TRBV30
TGTGCCTGGAGTGTTGTCCAGTCCTGGTCGGTGGGAGCAGGTTCCTACAATGAGCAGTTCTTC
CAWSVVQSWSVGAGSYNEQFF